This T cell receptor (beta chain) was retrieved from a study of Graves' ophthalmopathy and Graves' hyperthyroidism. General study results and limits: Using a 13-signature model, the authors split ophthalmopathy from stable hyperthyroidism, with roughly 90% sensitivity and 65% to 82% specificity. Progression of ophthalmopathy was predicted by the model with 60% to 71% sensitivity and around 77% specificity.

CDR3 length: 13 residues. Germline values: CDR1 MDHEN, CDR2 SYDVKM. V was pared by 2 bases and J by 6 bases, with 8 bases between. Additional autoimmune diseases, uncontrolled infections, pregnancy or lactation disqualified patients. The diagnosis was founded upon clinical symptoms, serum thyroxine, TRAb, thyroid ultrasound and orbital computed tomography. The study amplified TCR beta CDR3 regions using RNA transcripts. First-round RT-PCR used HTBI primers; second-round multiplex PCR followed. TCRdb reprocessed the multiplex PCR reads with MiXCR, giving one entry per CDR3 protein. The sample lists about 390,000 distinct CDR3 sequences, just over 15% occurring once. The sample holds many counts of this clonotype. Its antigen is undetermined.

The chain is built from TRBV28 and TRBJ1-5, with D possibly TRBD1 on 5 matching bases. Sequencing was performed on peripheral blood. The receptor's source is a woman younger than 30 with stable Graves' hyperthyroidism. As DNA, the CDR3 is TGTGCCAGCAGTTTAGGAGGGGTTCAGCCCCAGCATTTT. Protein product: CASSLGGVQPQHF.